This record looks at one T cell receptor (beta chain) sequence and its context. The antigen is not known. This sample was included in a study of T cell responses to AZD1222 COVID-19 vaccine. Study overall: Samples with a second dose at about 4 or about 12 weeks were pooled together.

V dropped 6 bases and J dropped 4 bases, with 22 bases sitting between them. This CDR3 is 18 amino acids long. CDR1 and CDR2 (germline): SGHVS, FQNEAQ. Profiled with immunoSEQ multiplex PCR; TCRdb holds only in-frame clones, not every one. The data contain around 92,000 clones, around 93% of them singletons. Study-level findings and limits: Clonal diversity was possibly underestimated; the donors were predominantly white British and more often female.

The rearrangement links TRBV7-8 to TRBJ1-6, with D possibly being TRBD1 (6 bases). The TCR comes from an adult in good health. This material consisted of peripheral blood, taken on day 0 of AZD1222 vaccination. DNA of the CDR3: TGTGCCAGCAGTCGGGACCCCGCGGGGGCGCGATATAATTCACCCCTCCACTTT. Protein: CASSRDPAGARYNSPLHF.